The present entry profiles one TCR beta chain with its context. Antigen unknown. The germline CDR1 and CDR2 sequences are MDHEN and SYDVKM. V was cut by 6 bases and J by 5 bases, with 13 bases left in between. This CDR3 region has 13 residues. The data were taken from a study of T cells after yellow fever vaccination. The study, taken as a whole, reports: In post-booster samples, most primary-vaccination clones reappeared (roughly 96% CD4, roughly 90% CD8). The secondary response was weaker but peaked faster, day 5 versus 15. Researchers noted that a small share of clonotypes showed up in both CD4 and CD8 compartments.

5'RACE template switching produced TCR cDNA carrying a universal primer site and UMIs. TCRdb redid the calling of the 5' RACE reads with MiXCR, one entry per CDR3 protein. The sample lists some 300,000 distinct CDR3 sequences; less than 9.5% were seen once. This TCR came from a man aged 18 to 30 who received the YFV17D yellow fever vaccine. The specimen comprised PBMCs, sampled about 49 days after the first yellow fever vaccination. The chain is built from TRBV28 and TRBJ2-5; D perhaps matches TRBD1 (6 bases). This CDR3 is CASRLGTPETQYF. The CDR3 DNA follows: TGTGCCAGCAGGCTCGGGACACCCGAGACCCAGTACTTC.